The rows below give T cell receptor beta chains drawn from one sample of a study of regulatory T cells in long-lasting Graves disease. Each CDR3 protein gets one entry after TCRdb re-called the multiplex PCR reads with MiXCR. Of fewer than 450,000 distinct CDR3 sequences listed, about a quarter were seen once; the top ten hold approximately 26%. Sequencing used peripheral blood mononuclear cells (PBMCs), obtained when the disease was refractory, from a patient treated with antithyroid drugs. These TCRs come from a female donor with Graves disease. Each CDR3 is given with its conserved first and last residue. Fields, in order: clone size, V gene, J gene, CDR3 protein. Size tells how often a clone was seen (once, few, many) or the class of an expanded clone, and some rows leave it out.

clone size: many; V gene: TRBV20-1; J gene: TRBJ2-7; CDR3 protein: CSARVGGGEDEQYF
clone size: -; V gene: TRBV10-3; J gene: TRBJ2-4; CDR3 protein: CAISESRDQNIQYF
clone size: few; V gene: TRBV7-2; J gene: TRBJ1-5; CDR3 protein: CASSSFQGPNQPQHF
clone size: -; V gene: TRBV25-1; J gene: TRBJ1-3; CDR3 protein: CASSTGRGSSGNTIYF
clone size: -; V gene: TRBV6-1; J gene: TRBJ1-5; CDR3 protein: CASRTPGQGLQPQHF
clone size: few; V gene: TRBV10-3; J gene: TRBJ2-7; CDR3 protein: CATGTASYEQYF
clone size: -; V gene: TRBV7-2; J gene: TRBJ2-1; CDR3 protein: CASSSPGLALYEQFF
clone size: few; V gene: TRBV5-1; J gene: TRBJ2-7; CDR3 protein: CASSIGQGPAYEQYF
clone size: many; V gene: TRBV28; J gene: TRBJ2-7; CDR3 protein: CASSRGLAGDYEQYF
clone size: -; V gene: TRBV10-3; J gene: TRBJ1-2; CDR3 protein: CAISESSAGPNYGYTF
clone size: -; V gene: TRBV4-1; J gene: TRBJ1-2; CDR3 protein: CASSSPGQGTVGGYTF
clone size: many; V gene: TRBV3-1; J gene: TRBJ2-5; CDR3 protein: CASRLGGRQETQYF
clone size: -; V gene: TRBV11-2; J gene: TRBJ2-2; CDR3 protein: CASSFYSGSVTGELFF
clone size: -; V gene: TRBV11-2; J gene: TRBJ2-7; CDR3 protein: CASSLVSGRSYEQYF
clone size: few; V gene: TRBV7-3; J gene: TRBJ2-5; CDR3 protein: CASSSQVQETQYF
clone size: -; V gene: TRBV7-9; J gene: TRBJ1-1; CDR3 protein: CASSLVPGVEAFF
clone size: many; V gene: TRBV27; J gene: TRBJ1-2; CDR3 protein: CASSSGQGPYGYTF
clone size: -; V gene: TRBV29-1; J gene: TRBJ1-2; CDR3 protein: CSGGQGPNYGYTF
clone size: many; V gene: TRBV12-3/TRBV12-4; J gene: TRBJ1-2; CDR3 protein: CASSPADRGEQKYTF
clone size: -; V gene: TRBV9; J gene: TRBJ1-1; CDR3 protein: CASSGRVNTEAFF
clone size: once; V gene: TRBV6-1; J gene: TRBJ1-1; CDR3 protein: CASGTRPRGAFF
clone size: -; V gene: TRBV30; J gene: TRBJ1-6; CDR3 protein: CAWSALTQGQGTGSPLHF
clone size: few; V gene: TRBV29-1; J gene: TRBJ2-5; CDR3 protein: CSVVGNGQETQYF
clone size: many; V gene: TRBV2; J gene: TRBJ2-5; CDR3 protein: CASRSPMTQYF
clone size: many; V gene: TRBV2; J gene: TRBJ1-1; CDR3 protein: CASSATGRGTEAFF
clone size: -; V gene: TRBV13; J gene: TRBJ2-1; CDR3 protein: CASSLGQGYLKEQFF
clone size: many; V gene: TRBV2; J gene: TRBJ2-5; CDR3 protein: CASSERGHQETQYF
clone size: many; V gene: TRBV7-2; J gene: TRBJ1-2; CDR3 protein: CASSLGSDRDHGYTF
clone size: -; V gene: TRBV28; J gene: TRBJ2-5; CDR3 protein: CASRSGQETRYF
clone size: -; V gene: TRBV20-1; J gene: TRBJ1-3; CDR3 protein: CSAAAEGQSTIYF
clone size: -; V gene: TRBV7-2; J gene: TRBJ2-1; CDR3 protein: CASSLRSYNEQFF
clone size: many; V gene: TRBV7-9; J gene: TRBJ2-2; CDR3 protein: CASSFPNTGELFF
clone size: -; V gene: TRBV28; J gene: TRBJ1-5; CDR3 protein: CASSSAVPNQPQHF
clone size: -; V gene: TRBV2; J gene: TRBJ2-1; CDR3 protein: CASSYATSGSLYNEQFF
clone size: -; V gene: TRBV29-1; J gene: TRBJ2-7; CDR3 protein: CSVGGRDSTSYEQYF
clone size: many; V gene: TRBV6-1; J gene: TRBJ2-2; CDR3 protein: CASSRRTGNTGELFF
clone size: -; V gene: TRBV6-5; J gene: TRBJ2-2; CDR3 protein: CASSWVAGRYTGELFF
clone size: once; V gene: TRBV20-1; J gene: TRBJ2-7; CDR3 protein: CSARVLDKNYEQYF
clone size: many; V gene: TRBV3-1; J gene: TRBJ2-5; CDR3 protein: CASSQDRTGGASWETQYF
clone size: -; V gene: TRBV20-1; J gene: TRBJ1-1; CDR3 protein: CSARAPIQGFVSEAFF
clone size: -; V gene: TRBV20-1; J gene: TRBJ2-1; CDR3 protein: CSAEREGISYNEQFF
clone size: many; V gene: TRBV12-3/TRBV12-4; J gene: TRBJ1-2; CDR3 protein: CASSSRLPEGGYTF
clone size: -; V gene: TRBV6-9; J gene: TRBJ2-1; CDR3 protein: CASSYRGSIDEQFF
clone size: -; V gene: TRBV6-2/TRBV6-3; J gene: TRBJ2-4; CDR3 protein: CASSGGGSAKNIQYF
clone size: few; V gene: TRBV28; J gene: TRBJ1-6; CDR3 protein: CASTMSSYNSPLHF
clone size: many; V gene: TRBV2; J gene: TRBJ2-5; CDR3 protein: CARSDVARETQYF
clone size: many; V gene: TRBV6-5; J gene: TRBJ1-2; CDR3 protein: CASSYLPQNYGYTF
clone size: few; V gene: TRBV6-1; J gene: TRBJ2-2; CDR3 protein: CASSELRRDRGPGELFF
clone size: many; V gene: TRBV5-1; J gene: TRBJ2-2; CDR3 protein: CASSGEGELFF
clone size: many; V gene: TRBV30; J gene: TRBJ1-1; CDR3 protein: CAWRETGTNTEAFF
clone size: many; V gene: TRBV20-1; J gene: TRBJ2-7; CDR3 protein: CSAREGSGEQYF
clone size: few; V gene: TRBV28; J gene: TRBJ2-5; CDR3 protein: CASRPGPQETQYF
clone size: few; V gene: TRBV5-1; J gene: TRBJ2-5; CDR3 protein: CASSPRGTAETQYF
clone size: many; V gene: TRBV28; J gene: TRBJ2-7; CDR3 protein: CASSFGTAWYEQYF
clone size: many; V gene: TRBV12-3/TRBV12-4; J gene: TRBJ1-1; CDR3 protein: CASSLSQGATEAFF
clone size: many; V gene: TRBV27; J gene: TRBJ2-7; CDR3 protein: CASSSRLAALSYEQYF
clone size: -; V gene: TRBV10-3; J gene: TRBJ1-2; CDR3 protein: CAISEGGGDYGYTF